These T cell receptor beta chains were read from a single sample in a study of blood T cell repertoires in COVID-19. Assay used: immunoSEQ multiplex PCR; TCRdb lists only in-frame clones, some missing. The table records about 270,000 clones, around 86% of them present only once. The specimen sequenced was peripheral blood. The receptors shown here come from a man aged 35 to 55 with active or convalescent COVID-19. CDR3s leave out the opening cysteine and the closing phenylalanine or tryptophan.

TRBV3-1/TRBV3-2,TRBJ2-2,13,ASSRIERNTGELF
TRBV5-1,TRBJ1-4,11,ASSVQEREKLF
TRBV27,TRBJ1-6,10,ASSSPISPLH
TRBV19,TRBJ2-7,15,ASSIDLWASGDNEQY
TRBV11-3,TRBJ2-4,13,ASSLLRGAKNIQY
TRBV28,TRBJ1-5,12,ASNTGTTNQPQH
TRBV18,TRBJ1-2,13,ASSLDRGPNYGYT
TRBV21-1,TRBJ1-5,18,ASSSRRGPYRQAKYQPQH
TRBV6-5,TRBJ2-3,12,ASRRGSNTDTQY
TRBV6-2/TRBV6-3,TRBJ1-2,12,ASSYTAGLGGYT
TRBV2,TRBJ1-1,12,ASSDDSLNTEAF
TRBV6-5,TRBJ2-7,13,ASRPRQGPHYEQY
TRBV9,TRBJ1-3,14,ASSGTGGASGNTIY
TRBV24-1,TRBJ2-5,11,ATSDWTVETQY
TRBV7-6,TRBJ2-2,14,ASSPPSTSGTGELF
TRBV19,TRBJ1-5,15,ASRYQTGAYSNQPQH
TRBV2,TRBJ1-2,12,ASSVRMTGYGYT
TRBV15,TRBJ1-5,13,ATSRDPGSNQPQH
TRBV10-1,TRBJ2-7,11,ASSESIGGEQY
TRBV25-1,TRBJ1-2,11,ASSAGLMYGYT
TRBV4-1,TRBJ1-4,13,ASSQDGQGHEKLF
TRBV29-1,TRBJ2-7,10,SVSIGQSEQY
TRBV9,TRBJ1-2,12,ASSVAIRGQGYT
TRBV7-3,TRBJ2-5,12,ASSSSSGQETQY
TRBV11-2,TRBJ2-7,10,ASSTGTGDQY
TRBV2,TRBJ1-1,11,ASSASRDTEAF
TRBV10-3,TRBJ1-6,11,AIRGASNSPLH
TRBV7-2,TRBJ2-2,12,ASSRGQARGELF
TRBV11-2,TRBJ2-1,14,ASSLGGLAGYNEQF
TRBV9,TRBJ2-2,12,ASRLNRDTGELF
TRBV11-2,TRBJ2-1,12,ASSSGQAYNEQF
TRBV29-1,TRBJ1-1,14,SVGLLRGQGNTEAF
TRBV30,TRBJ2-7,12,ACRPGTGPYEQY
TRBV27,TRBJ2-3,12,ASTTSGTADTQY
TRBV2,TRBJ1-3,13,ASSEQSVSGNTIY
TRBV10-3,TRBJ2-2,11,ASWTGLSGELF
TRBV9,TRBJ1-3,11,ASSPGDGNTIY
TRBV4-1,TRBJ1-1,13,ASSQTDTSGLEAF
TRBV7-3,TRBJ1-1,13,ASSKSGASNTEAF
TRBV18,TRBJ1-4,13,ASSPLDSMDEKLF
TRBV24-1,TRBJ1-5,17,ATSDSQGIGQGDYQPQH
TRBV5-1,TRBJ2-2,15,ASSLVAMASGAGELF
TRBV5-4,TRBJ1-2,11,ASSQGNDYGYT
TRBV6-2/TRBV6-3,TRBJ2-1,11,ASSYLQGSEQF
TRBV7-9,TRBJ2-1,15,ASSPRTSGGADNEQF